The table lists the clone carrying this T cell receptor beta chain with many counts. Its antigen is unidentified. The read ends 3 residues shy of where the CDR3 ends; the end is completed using the germline J gene. The CDR3 covers 15 residues. CDR1 is LNHDA, CDR2 SQIVND, per germline (reference sequence). V shed 1 base and J shed 3 bases, with 13 bases lying between them. Profiling relied on immunoSEQ multiplex PCR, and the TCRdb table lists in-frame clones only, not all of them. Observed in the sample are just under 5,500 clones, none of them singletons. The record originates from a study of T cell clonality in common variable immunodeficiency. General observations from the study: Reportedly, TCR beta sequences from common variable immunodeficiency showed fewer deletions and N-nucleotide insertions.

Sequenced: peripheral blood mononuclear cells. The sequence derives from a human donor with common variable immunodeficiency. The chain links TRBV19 to TRBJ2-7; D is possibly TRBD1 or TRBD2 (5 bases each). This CDR3 reads CASSIGVGEFYEQYF. Incomplete CDR3 DNA: TGTGCCAGTAGTATAGGAGTAGGGGAGTTCTACGAG. Looking up the rest from reference TRBV19 and TRBJ2-7 gives the full variable domain: DGGITQSPKYLFRKEGQNVTLSCEQNLNHDAMYWYRQDPGQGLRLIYYSQIVNDFQKGDIAEGYSVSREKKESFPLTVTSAQKNPTAFYLCASSIGVGEFYEQYFGPGTRLTVT.